This paragraph reports one T cell receptor beta chain. The antigen is unknown. Unique molecular identifiers were present in the TCR beta cDNA libraries. TCRdb re-derived calls from the PCR reads in MiXCR, one entry per CDR3 protein. The sample yields hundreds of thousands of distinct CDR3 sequences, approximately 57% seen once. Trimming took off 1 base at V and 0 bases at J, with 6 bases between the two ends. Germline loops: CDR1 SEHNR, CDR2 FQNEAQ (reference sequence). The length of the CDR3 is 14 residues. These data belong to a study of post-analysis software for immune sequencing data. Study conclusions and caveats: Five or six TRBV segments, TRBV5-6, TRBV5-1 and TRBV20-1 among them, were found more frequent in patients than controls. Controls had significantly higher normalized Chao1 diversity than multiple sclerosis patients.

Input material: blood. The V and J genes are TRBV7-9 and TRBJ1-1; D is undetermined. The receptor was isolated from a girl aged 5 to 17 with multiple sclerosis. The CDR3 loop is CASSLGNLNTEAFF. Written as DNA, the CDR3 is TGTGCCAGCAGCTTAGGAAACCTGAACACTGAAGCTTTCTTT. The whole variable domain, remainder taken from reference TRBV7-9 and TRBJ1-1, is DTGVSQNPRHKITKRGQNVTFRCDPISEHNRLYWYRQTLGQGPEFLTYFQNEAQLEKSRLLSDRFSAERPKGSFSTLEIQRTEQGDSAMYLCASSLGNLNTEAFFGQGTRLTVV.